This T cell receptor (beta chain) was identified in a study of immune evolution from preneoplasia to lung adenocarcinoma. Method: immunoSEQ multiplex PCR; TCRdb's copy keeps in-frame clones and lacks some. In the table there are 3,900 or so clones, more than 65% of which are singletons. CDR3 length: 15 amino acids. The germline V gene has CDR1 SGDLS and CDR2 YYNGEE. V was clipped by 4 bases and J by 2 bases, with 12 bases between them. Findings and limits, study-wide: Normal lung had highest clonality; later lesions appeared denser, more diverse. Top clone frequencies peaked in normal lung, apparently declining through invasive adenocarcinoma.

Patients had resection in Japan or China between the mid-2010s and the late 2010s. By share, this clone ranks as hyperexpanded. Its antigen is currently unknown. This sequence originates from a person aged 60-79 years with lung adenocarcinoma. The rearrangement links TRBV9 to TRBJ2-2; possible D gene TRBD1, 6 bases. The specimen sequenced was FFPE minimally invasive lung adenocarcinoma tissue. CDR3 region: CASSQRQENTGELFF. The CDR3 coding sequence is TGTGCCAGCAGCCAAAGACAGGAAAACACCGGGGAGCTGTTTTTT.